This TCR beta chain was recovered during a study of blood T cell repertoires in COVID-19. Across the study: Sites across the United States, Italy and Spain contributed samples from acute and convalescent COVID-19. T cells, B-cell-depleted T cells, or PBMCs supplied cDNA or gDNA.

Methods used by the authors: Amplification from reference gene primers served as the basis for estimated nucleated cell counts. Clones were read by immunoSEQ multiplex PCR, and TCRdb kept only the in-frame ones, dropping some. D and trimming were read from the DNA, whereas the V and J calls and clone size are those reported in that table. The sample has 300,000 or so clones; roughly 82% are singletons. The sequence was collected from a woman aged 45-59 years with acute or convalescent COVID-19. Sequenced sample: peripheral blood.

CDR3 residues: CAWSVRENTEAFF. CDR3 DNA: TGTGCCTGGAGTGTACGAGAGAACACTGAAGCTTTCTTT. This chain links TRBV30 with TRBJ1-1; D is uncertain. This CDR3 spans 13 amino acids. Germline values: CDR1 GTSNPN, CDR2 SVGIG (reference sequence). V lost 0 bases to trimming and J lost 1 base, with 6 bases between them.